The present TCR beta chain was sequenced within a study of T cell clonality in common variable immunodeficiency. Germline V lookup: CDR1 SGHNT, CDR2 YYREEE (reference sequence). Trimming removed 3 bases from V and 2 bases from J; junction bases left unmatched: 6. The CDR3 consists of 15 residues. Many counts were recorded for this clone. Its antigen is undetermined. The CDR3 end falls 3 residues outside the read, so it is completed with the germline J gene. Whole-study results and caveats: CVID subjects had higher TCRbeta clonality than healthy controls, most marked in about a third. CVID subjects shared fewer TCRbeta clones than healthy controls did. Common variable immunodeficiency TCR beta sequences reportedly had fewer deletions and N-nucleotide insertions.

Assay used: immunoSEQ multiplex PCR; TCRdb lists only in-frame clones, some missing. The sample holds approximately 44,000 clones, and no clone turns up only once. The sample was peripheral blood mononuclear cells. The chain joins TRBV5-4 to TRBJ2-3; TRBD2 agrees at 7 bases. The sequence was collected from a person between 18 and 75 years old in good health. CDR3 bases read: TGTGCCAGCAGCTCTGACGGGGGGAACACAGATACG. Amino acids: CASSSDGGNTDT. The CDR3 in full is CASSSDGGNTDTQYF.